The present T cell receptor (beta chain) was sequenced within a study of blood T cells in healthy people across ages. For the second PCR, which ran for 7 to 11 cycles, a sample-barcoded 5' primer and a J-beta primer mix were used. Each cDNA was tagged by a template-switch adaptor containing 12 random nucleotides. TCRdb fed the 5' RACE reads into MiXCR, producing one record per CDR3 protein. The sample holds fewer than 900,000 distinct CDR3 sequences; approximately 35% are singletons and the top ten take over 10%. CDR3 length: 15 residues. CDR1 and CDR2 (germline): SGHTA, FQGNSA. The V gene end was trimmed by 3 bases and the J gene end by 2 bases; junction bases not matched to a gene: 6.

Specimen: blood. The chain uses TRBV7-2 and TRBJ2-5; 7 bases fit TRBD1. This clonotype was sampled from a man in his late teens or twenties in good health. CDR3 sequence: CTSSLLLGQQETQYF. The CDR3 DNA sequence: TGTACCAGCAGCTTGCTCTTGGGACAGCAAGAGACCCAGTACTTC.